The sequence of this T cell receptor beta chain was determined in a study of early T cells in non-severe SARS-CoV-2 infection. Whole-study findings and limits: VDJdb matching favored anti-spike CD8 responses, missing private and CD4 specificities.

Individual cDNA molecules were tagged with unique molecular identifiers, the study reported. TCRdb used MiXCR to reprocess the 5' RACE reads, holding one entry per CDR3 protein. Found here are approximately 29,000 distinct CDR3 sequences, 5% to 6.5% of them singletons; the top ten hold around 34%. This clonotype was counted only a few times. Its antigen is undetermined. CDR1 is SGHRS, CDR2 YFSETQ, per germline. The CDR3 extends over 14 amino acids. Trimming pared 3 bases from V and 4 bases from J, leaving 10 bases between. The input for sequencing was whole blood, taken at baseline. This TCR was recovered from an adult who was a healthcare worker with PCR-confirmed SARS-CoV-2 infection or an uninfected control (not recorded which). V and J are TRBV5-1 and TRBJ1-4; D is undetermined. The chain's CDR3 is CASSSRTDNEKLFF. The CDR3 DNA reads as TGCGCCAGCAGCTCTAGGACGGATAATGAAAAACTGTTTTTT.